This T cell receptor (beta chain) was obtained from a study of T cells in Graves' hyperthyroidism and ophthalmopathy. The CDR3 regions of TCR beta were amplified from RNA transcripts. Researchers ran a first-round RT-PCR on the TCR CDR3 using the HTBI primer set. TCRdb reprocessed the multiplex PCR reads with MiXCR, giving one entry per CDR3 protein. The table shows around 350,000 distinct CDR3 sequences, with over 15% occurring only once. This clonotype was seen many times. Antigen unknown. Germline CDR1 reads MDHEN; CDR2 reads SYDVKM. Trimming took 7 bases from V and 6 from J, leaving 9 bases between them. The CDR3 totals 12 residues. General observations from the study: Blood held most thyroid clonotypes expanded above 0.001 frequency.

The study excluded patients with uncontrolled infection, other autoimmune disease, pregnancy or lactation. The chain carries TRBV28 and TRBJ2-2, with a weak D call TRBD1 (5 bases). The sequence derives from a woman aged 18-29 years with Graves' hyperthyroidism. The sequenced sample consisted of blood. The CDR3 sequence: CASKGWSGELFF. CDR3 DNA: TGTGCCAGCAAGGGGTGGTCCGGGGAGCTGTTTTTT.